Reported below is one T cell receptor (beta chain). The antigen is not known. The sample originates from a study of cytomegalovirus exposure and HLA in healthy donors. Study observations and caveats: Reports indicate that TCR beta sequences accurately predicted the HLA-A and HLA-B alleles of most subjects. Generally TCR sequences proved uncommon, though certain public TCRs appeared in numerous donors.

Primers included in the PCR were 60 Vbeta and 13 Jbeta primers. Here immunoSEQ multiplex PCR was the method, and the copy in TCRdb shows in-frame clones only, minus some. The sample records 210,000 or so clones, about 85% being singletons. Per germline, CDR1 MNHNY and CDR2 SVGAGI (reference sequence). The CDR3 is 15 amino acids. The ends lost 6 bases at V and 7 bases at J; junction bases unmatched: 10. The TCR was taken from a girl aged 2-10 years in good health and CMV-seronegative. Sample: PBMCs. This chain joins TRBV6-6 and TRBJ2-1; TRBD1 matches 9 bases. The CDR3: CASSSGQGLSNEQFF. The CDR3 nucleotides read TGTGCCAGCAGCTCCGGACAGGGGTTAAGTAATGAGCAGTTCTTC.